These 7 T cell receptor beta chains share one sample of origin, sequenced in a study of cytomegalovirus exposure and HLA in healthy donors. In the PCR, 60 Vbeta and 13 Jbeta primers were used. Clones were sequenced by immunoSEQ multiplex PCR, and TCRdb holds only the in-frame ones, with some missing. The sample consists of under 250,000 clones, roughly 80% of them appearing once. The material sequenced was PBMCs. The receptors here all came from a male donor in good health and CMV-seronegative.

The chain recombines TRBV4-1 with TRBJ2-3; tentatively, D is TRBD1 (6 bases). The V and J ends lost 4 bases and 4 bases respectively, with 9 bases between them. This CDR3 comprises 13 residues. Per the germline V gene, CDR1 is MGHRA and CDR2 is YSYEKL. The CDR3 DNA reads as TGCGCCAGCAGCCCGGCAGGGGCAGATACGCAGTATTTT. Translated: CASSPAGADTQYF.

The chain has TRBV2 and TRBJ1-2, with a possible D match to TRBD1 (5 bases). The V gene lost 6 bases and the J gene lost 3 bases, with 11 bases spanning the gap. The CDR3 is 13 residues long. Germline lookup yields CDR1 SNHLY and CDR2 FYNNEI. The CDR3: CASSHDRDYGYTF. In DNA form, the CDR3 reads TGTGCCAGCAGCCACGACAGAGACTATGGCTACACCTTC.

V and J are TRBV6-6 and TRBJ1-6; TRBD1 matches 10 bases. CDR3 length: 13 amino acids. CDR1 and CDR2 from the germline V gene are MNHNY and SVGAGI (reference sequence). V lost 7 bases to trimming and J lost 10 bases; unmatched junction nucleotides: 4. CDR3 bases: TGTGCCAGCACCGGACAGGGGGTCTCACCCCTCCACTTT. It translates to CASTGQGVSPLHF.

The V call is TRBV7-3, the J call TRBJ2-1; 8 bases fit TRBD2. Trimming removed 3 bases from V and 10 bases from J; junction bases left unmatched: 8. This CDR3 is 14 amino acids long. Per germline, CDR1 SGHTA and CDR2 FQGTGA. CDR3 region: CASSLGTSITEQFF. Written as DNA, the CDR3 is TGTGCCAGCAGCTTGGGGACTAGTATCACCGAGCAGTTCTTC. The full variable domain, completed using reference TRBV7-3 and TRBJ2-1, is GAGVSQTPSNKVTEKGKYVELRCDPISGHTALYWYRQSLGQGPEFLIYFQGTGAADDSGLPNDRFFAVRPEGSVSTLKIQRTERGDSAVYLCASSLGTSITEQFFGPGTRLTVL.

V usage is TRBV18 and J usage is TRBJ1-5; TRBD1 aligns across 9 bases. The CDR3 has 17 residues. The germline gives CDR1 KGHSH, CDR2 LQKENI. Trimming removed 1 base from V and 4 bases from J; junction bases left unmatched: 8. In DNA, the CDR3 is TGTGCCAGCTCACCACTCCGACAGGGGGACCGTAATCAGCCCCAGCATTTT. It yields the protein CASSPLRQGDRNQPQHF. The full variable domain, completed using reference TRBV18 and TRBJ1-5, is NAGVMQNPRHLVRRRGQEARLRCSPMKGHSHVYWYRQLPEEGLKFMVYLQKENIIDESGMPKERFSAEFPKEGPSILRIQQVVRGDSAAYFCASSPLRQGDRNQPQHFGDGTRLSIL.

This clone occurred a few times. The chain recombines TRBV6-5 with TRBJ2-7, with TRBD2 matching over 7 bases. Losses at the gene ends were 6 bases for V and 0 bases for J; bases not matched to a gene: 5. Germline CDR1 is MNHEY and CDR2 is SVGAGI. The CDR3 consists of 14 residues. The CDR3 sequence: CASRLGLSSYEQYF. The CDR3 DNA follows: TGTGCCAGCAGGCTGGGACTAAGCTCCTACGAGCAGTACTTC.

This clone was found a few times. The J gene is TRBJ2-2, the V gene TRBV19, with 15 bases matching TRBD2. The J segment lost 7 bases and the V segment lost 5 bases, leaving 8 bases of the junction unmatched. Germline CDR1 and CDR2: LNHDA and SQIVND (reference sequence). This CDR3 is 17 amino acids long. Here the CDR3 reads CASSSGLAGGPGGELFF. The DNA for the CDR3 is TGTGCCAGTAGTTCTGGACTAGCGGGAGGGCCAGGCGGGGAGCTGTTTTTT.